The rows below give T cell receptor beta chains drawn from one sample of a study of shared clonotypes between healthy human individuals. Assay: immunoSEQ multiplex PCR; the TCRdb copy retains only in-frame clones and omits some. The sample gives nearly 750,000 clones, approximately 72% of which show up once; under 2% is in the top ten. The source material was memory CD4+ T cells sorted from blood. The source is a woman aged 25 to 39 in good health. Both conserved end residues are part of each CDR3. D genes are given only for firm matches. Rows give clone size only sometimes, using once, few, many, or a class for an expanded clone.

clone size	V gene	D gene	J gene	CDR3 DNA	CDR3 protein
once	TRBV6-1	.	TRBJ2-1	TGTGCCAGCAGTCCTGGAGGTGGTAATGAGCAGTTCTTC	CASSPGGGNEQFF
.	TRBV11-2	TRBD1	TRBJ1-1	TGTGCCAGCAGCTTAGCGAGGGGACAGGGGAACACTGAAGCTTTCTTT	CASSLARGQGNTEAFF
.	TRBV19	.	TRBJ1-5	TGTGCCAGCCGCCGGGACACTCGTGGTAATCAGCCCCAGCATTTT	CASRRDTRGNQPQHF
.	TRBV4-1	TRBD2	TRBJ2-1	TGCGCCAGCAGCCATAACCACCCGAGGACTAGCGGGGACAATGAGCAGTTCTTC	CASSHNHPRTSGDNEQFF
.	TRBV6-1	TRBD2	TRBJ2-7	TGTGCCAGCAGTGAAGCCCCGGGACTAGCCTACGAGCAGTACTTC	CASSEAPGLAYEQYF
.	TRBV5-6	.	TRBJ2-2	TGTGCCAGCAGCGGGGGCGCGGGACGGAACACCGGGGAGCTGTTTTTT	CASSGGAGRNTGELFF
once	TRBV6-5	.	TRBJ2-5	TGTGCCAGCCGACAAGGGGTCGCTTGGGAGACCCAGTACTTC	CASRQGVAWETQYF
.	TRBV5-1	.	TRBJ2-6	TGCGCCAGCAGCCCGGGACGAGAGGGGGCCAACGTCCTGACTTTC	CASSPGREGANVLTF
.	TRBV28	TRBD1	TRBJ2-1	TGTGCCAGCAGTGCAACCGGGACAGGGTACAATGAGCAGTTCTTC	CASSATGTGYNEQFF
once	TRBV7-6	.	TRBJ1-2	TGTGCCAGCAGCTTAGAGGACGGGTTTAACTATGGCTACACCTTC	CASSLEDGFNYGYTF
.	TRBV28	.	TRBJ2-7	TGTGCCAGCAGTCCCTACGTAAACGAGCAGTACTTC	CASSPYVNEQYF
few	TRBV6-5	.	TRBJ1-5	TGTGCCAGCAGCCTTGGTGGGGGAGGCAATCAGCCCCAGCATTTT	CASSLGGGGNQPQHF
.	TRBV6-5	TRBD2	TRBJ2-5	TGTGCCAGCAGTTACTCTGCGGGAGTGGAGACCCAGTACTTC	CASSYSAGVETQYF
few	TRBV15	.	TRBJ2-1	TGTGCCACCAGCGGTCGAGCAAGCTCCTACAATGAGCAGTTCTTC	CATSGRASSYNEQFF
.	TRBV7-9	.	TRBJ1-2	TGTGCCAGCAGCCCCGACAGGTCCGGCCCTAACTATGGCTACACCTTC	CASSPDRSGPNYGYTF
.	TRBV4-2	.	TRBJ2-3	TGTGCCAGCAGCCTAGGGACCCCGAGGGTCCCAGATACGCAGTATTTT	CASSLGTPRVPDTQYF
.	TRBV11-2	.	TRBJ2-1	TGTGCCAGCACCCGGGACTCCACCTACAATGAGCAGTTCTTC	CASTRDSTYNEQFF
.	TRBV9	TRBD1	TRBJ1-2	TGTGCCAGCAGCTCCGGGACAGCCGCGGGCTACACCTTC	CASSSGTAAGYTF
.	TRBV5-4	TRBD2	TRBJ2-7	TGTGCCAGCAGCTTGGCCGTGCGGGAGGGCCGCGGGGAGCAGTACTTC	CASSLAVREGRGEQYF
few	TRBV10-1	TRBD1	TRBJ2-1	TGCGCCAGCGGACCAGGGGGGACAGGGAGTTACAATGAGCAGTTCTTC	CASGPGGTGSYNEQFF
.	TRBV11-2	.	TRBJ2-1	TGTGCCAGCAGCCTAAGTGGGCTAGCGTCCTACAATGAGCAGTTCTTC	CASSLSGLASYNEQFF
.	TRBV28	.	TRBJ1-5	TGTGCCAGCAGTTTAGAGAGGGGATCCCAGCATTTT	CASSLERGSQHF
.	TRBV7-2	.	TRBJ2-1	TGTGCCAGCAGCTTAAACGCCCTACTCTCCTACAATGAGCAGTTCTTC	CASSLNALLSYNEQFF
.	TRBV30	.	TRBJ1-3	TGTGCCTGGAGTGGAGGGGGCTCTGGAAACACCATATATTTT	CAWSGGGSGNTIYF
.	TRBV4-1	TRBD1	TRBJ2-7	TGCGCCAGCAGCCCACCGGGACAGCCCCACGAGCAGTACTTC	CASSPPGQPHEQYF
.	TRBV28	.	TRBJ1-5	TGTGCCAGCAGGAGCCGTCAGCCCCAGCATTTT	CASRSRQPQHF
.	TRBV29-1	TRBD2	TRBJ2-7	TGCAGTGTAACTAGCGGCTACGAGCAGTACTTC	CSVTSGYEQYF